The present T cell receptor beta chain was sequenced within a study of blood T cell repertoires in COVID-19. Background on the study: Specimens from acute and convalescent COVID-19 originated in the United States, Italy and Spain. T cells, B-cell-depleted T cells, or PBMCs provided the cDNA or gDNA that served as material.

Authors' analysis steps: For nucleated cells, counts were estimated from reference gene primer amplification. Some clones are missing from TCRdb's copy, which holds only in-frame ones; the method was immunoSEQ multiplex PCR. V, J and clone size are taken as reported in that table, and D and trimming were inferred from the DNA itself. The table lists about 220,000 clones, approximately 86% of them singletons. Many counts were recorded for this clone. This CDR3 spans 12 amino acids. V was shortened by 2 bases and J by 6 bases, with 8 bases between the two germline ends. Germline V CDR1 and CDR2: LGHDT, YNNKEL (reference sequence).

Specimen: peripheral blood. V gene TRBV3-1 (or the pseudogene TRBV3-2) combines with J gene TRBJ2-7, with D perhaps TRBD2 (5 bases). This TCR derives from a woman aged 30 to 39 who had recovered from COVID-19. The CDR3 coding sequence is TGTGCCAGCAGCCAAATAGAGGGCGAGCAGTACTTC. Its translation: CASSQIEGEQYF.